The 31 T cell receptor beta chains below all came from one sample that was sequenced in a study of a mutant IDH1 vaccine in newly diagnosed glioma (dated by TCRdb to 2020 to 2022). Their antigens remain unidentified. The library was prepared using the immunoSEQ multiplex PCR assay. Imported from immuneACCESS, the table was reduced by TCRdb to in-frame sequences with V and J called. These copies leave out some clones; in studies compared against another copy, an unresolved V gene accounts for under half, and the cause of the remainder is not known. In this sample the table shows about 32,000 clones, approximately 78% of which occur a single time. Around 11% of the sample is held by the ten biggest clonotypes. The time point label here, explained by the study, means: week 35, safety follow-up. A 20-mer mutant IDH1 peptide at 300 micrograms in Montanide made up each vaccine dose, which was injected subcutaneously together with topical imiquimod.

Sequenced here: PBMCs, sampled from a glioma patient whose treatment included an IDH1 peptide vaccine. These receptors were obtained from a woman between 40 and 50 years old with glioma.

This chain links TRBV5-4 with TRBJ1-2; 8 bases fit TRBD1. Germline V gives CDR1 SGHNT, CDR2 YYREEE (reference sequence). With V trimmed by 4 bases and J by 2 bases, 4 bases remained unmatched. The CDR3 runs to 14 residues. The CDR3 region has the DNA TGTGCCAGCAGCAACCAGGGGGCCAACTATGGCTACACCTTC. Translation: CASSNQGANYGYTF.

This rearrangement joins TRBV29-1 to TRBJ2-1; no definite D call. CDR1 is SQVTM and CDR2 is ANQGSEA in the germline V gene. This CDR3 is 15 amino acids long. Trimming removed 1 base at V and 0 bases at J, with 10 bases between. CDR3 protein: CSVEGVTDSYNEQFF. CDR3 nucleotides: TGCAGCGTTGAAGGAGTGACCGACTCCTACAATGAGCAGTTCTTC.

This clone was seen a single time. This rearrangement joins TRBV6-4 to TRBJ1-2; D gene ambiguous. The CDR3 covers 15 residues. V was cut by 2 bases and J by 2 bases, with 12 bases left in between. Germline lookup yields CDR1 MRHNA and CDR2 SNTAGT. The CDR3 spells CASSDDFGSNYGYTF. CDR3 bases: TGTGCCAGCAGTGACGATTTCGGGTCCAACTATGGCTACACCTTC.

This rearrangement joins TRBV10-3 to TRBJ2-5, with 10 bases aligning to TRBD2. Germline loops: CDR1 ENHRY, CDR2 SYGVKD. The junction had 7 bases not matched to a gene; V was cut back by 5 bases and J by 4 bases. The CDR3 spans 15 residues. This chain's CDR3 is CAISLAGGRGETQYF. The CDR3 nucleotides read TGTGCCATCAGTTTAGCGGGGGGCCGCGGAGAGACCCAGTACTTC.

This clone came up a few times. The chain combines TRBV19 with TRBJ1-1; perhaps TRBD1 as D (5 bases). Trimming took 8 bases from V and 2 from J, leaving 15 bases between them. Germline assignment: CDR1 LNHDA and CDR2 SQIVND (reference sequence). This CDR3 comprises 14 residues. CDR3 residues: CASRGVLLNTEAFF. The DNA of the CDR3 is TGTGCCAGTCGGGGGGTACTATTAAACACTGAAGCTTTCTTT.

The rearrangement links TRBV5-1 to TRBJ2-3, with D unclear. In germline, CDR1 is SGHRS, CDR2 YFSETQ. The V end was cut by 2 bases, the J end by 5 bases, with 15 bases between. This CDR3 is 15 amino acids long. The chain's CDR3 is CASSFGWPAGDTQYF. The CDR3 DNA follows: TGCGCCAGCAGCTTTGGCTGGCCTGCCGGAGATACGCAGTATTTT.

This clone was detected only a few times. CDR3 in DNA: TGTGCCAGCAGCCTTAAGGGGGTGGATCAGCCCCAGCATTTT. Amino acid sequence: CASSLKGVDQPQHF. V usage is TRBV7-2 and J usage is TRBJ1-5, with D possibly TRBD1 on 6 matching bases. The germline V and J ends were trimmed by 5 bases and 5 bases, with 13 bases remaining between them. Germline V gene lookup returns CDR1 SGHTA and CDR2 FQGNSA. There are 14 residues in the CDR3.

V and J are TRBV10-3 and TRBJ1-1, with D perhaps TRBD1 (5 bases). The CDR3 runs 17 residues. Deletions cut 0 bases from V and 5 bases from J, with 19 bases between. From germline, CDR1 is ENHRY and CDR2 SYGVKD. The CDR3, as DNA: TGTGCCATCAGTGAGTCGAGTGGGGGGACCGAGAAGACTGAAGCTTTCTTT. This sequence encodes CAISESSGGTEKTEAFF.

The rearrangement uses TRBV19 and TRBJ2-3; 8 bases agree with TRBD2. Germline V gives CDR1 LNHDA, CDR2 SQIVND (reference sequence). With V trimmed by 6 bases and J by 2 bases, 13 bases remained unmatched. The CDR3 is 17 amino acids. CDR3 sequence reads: CASRGHQLAATTDTQYF. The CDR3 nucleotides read TGTGCCAGTAGGGGGCACCAACTAGCGGCTACCACAGATACGCAGTATTTT.

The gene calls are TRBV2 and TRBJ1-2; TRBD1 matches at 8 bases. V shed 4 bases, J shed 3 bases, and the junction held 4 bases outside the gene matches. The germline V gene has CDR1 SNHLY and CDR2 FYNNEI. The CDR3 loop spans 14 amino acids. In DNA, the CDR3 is TGTGCCAGCAGTGTGCAGGGGGCGGACTATGGCTACACCTTC. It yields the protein CASSVQGADYGYTF. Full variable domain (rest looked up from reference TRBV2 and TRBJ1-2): EPEVTQTPSHQVTQMGQEVILRCVPISNHLYFYWYRQILGQKVEFLVSFYNNEISEKSEIFDDQFSVERPDGSNFTLKIRSTKLEDSAMYFCASSVQGADYGYTFGSGTRLTVV.

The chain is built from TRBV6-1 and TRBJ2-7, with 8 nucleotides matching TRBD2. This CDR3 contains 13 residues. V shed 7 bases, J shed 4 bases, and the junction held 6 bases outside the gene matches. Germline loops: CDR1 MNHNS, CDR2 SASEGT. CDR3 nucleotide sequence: TGTGCCAGCAAGGCGGCGGGGGGATACGAGCAGTACTTC. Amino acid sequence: CASKAAGGYEQYF.

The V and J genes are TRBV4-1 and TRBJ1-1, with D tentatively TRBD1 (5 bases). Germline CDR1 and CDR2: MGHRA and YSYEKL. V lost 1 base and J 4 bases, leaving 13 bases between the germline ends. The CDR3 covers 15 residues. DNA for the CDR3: TGCGCCAGCAGCCAAGCGGGGGGAGCTATCACTGAAGCTTTCTTT. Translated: CASSQAGGAITEAFF.

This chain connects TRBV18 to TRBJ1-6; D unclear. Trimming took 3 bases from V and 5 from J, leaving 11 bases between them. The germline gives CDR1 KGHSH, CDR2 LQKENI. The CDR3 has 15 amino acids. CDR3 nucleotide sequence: TGTGCCAGCTCACCGCGTCAGGATCATAATTCACCCCTCCACTTT. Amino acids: CASSPRQDHNSPLHF.

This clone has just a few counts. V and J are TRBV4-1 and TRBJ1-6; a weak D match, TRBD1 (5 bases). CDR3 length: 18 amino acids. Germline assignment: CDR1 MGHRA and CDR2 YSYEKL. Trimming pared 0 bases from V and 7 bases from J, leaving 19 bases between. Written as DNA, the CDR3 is TGCGCCAGCAGCCAAGAAGCGGAGGGGTTCTCGGAAAATTCACCCCTCCACTTT. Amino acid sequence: CASSQEAEGFSENSPLHF.

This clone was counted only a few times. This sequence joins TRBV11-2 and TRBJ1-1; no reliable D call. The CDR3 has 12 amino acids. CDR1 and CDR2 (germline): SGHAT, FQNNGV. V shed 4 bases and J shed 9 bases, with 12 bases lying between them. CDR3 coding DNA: TGTGCCAGCAGCTCGACCCGGAGCCAAGCTTTCTTT. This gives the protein CASSSTRSQAFF.

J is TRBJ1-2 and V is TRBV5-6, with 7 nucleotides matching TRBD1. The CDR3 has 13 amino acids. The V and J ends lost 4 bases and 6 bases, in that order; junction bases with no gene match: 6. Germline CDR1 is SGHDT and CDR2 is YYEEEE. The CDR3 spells CASSPTGLNGYTF. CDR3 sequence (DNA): TGTGCCAGCAGCCCGACAGGGTTAAATGGCTACACCTTC.

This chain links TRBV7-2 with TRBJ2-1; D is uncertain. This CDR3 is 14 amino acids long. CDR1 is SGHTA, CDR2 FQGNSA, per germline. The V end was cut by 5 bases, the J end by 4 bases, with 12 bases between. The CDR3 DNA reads TGTGCCAGCAGCCCGCGCGGCCTATACAATGAGCAGTTCTTC. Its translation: CASSPRGLYNEQFF.

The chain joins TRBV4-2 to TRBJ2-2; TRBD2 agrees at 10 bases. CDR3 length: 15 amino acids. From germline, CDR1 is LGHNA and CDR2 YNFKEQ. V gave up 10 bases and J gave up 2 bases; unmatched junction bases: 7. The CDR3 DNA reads TGTGCCACCCTTAGGACTAGCGGTAACACCGGGGAGCTGTTTTTT. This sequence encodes CATLRTSGNTGELFF.

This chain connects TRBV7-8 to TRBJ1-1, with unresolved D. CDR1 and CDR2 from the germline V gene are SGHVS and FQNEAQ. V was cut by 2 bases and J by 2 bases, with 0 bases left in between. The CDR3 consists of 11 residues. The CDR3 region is CASSLNTEAFF. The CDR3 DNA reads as TGTGCCAGCAGCTTAAACACTGAAGCTTTCTTT.

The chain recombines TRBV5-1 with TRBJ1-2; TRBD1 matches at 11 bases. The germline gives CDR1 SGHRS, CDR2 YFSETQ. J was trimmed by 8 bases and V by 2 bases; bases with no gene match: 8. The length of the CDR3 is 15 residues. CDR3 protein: CASSFLPGQGEGYTF. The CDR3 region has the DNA TGCGCCAGCAGCTTTCTACCGGGACAGGGGGAAGGCTACACCTTC.

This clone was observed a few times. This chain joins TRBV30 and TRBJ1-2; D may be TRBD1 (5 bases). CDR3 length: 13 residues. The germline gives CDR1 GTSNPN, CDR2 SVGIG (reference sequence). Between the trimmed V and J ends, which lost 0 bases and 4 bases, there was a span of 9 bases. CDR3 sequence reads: CAWSVGGFYGYTF. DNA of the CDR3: TGTGCCTGGAGTGTCGGGGGATTCTATGGCTACACCTTC. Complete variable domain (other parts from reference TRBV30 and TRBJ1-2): SQTIHQWPATLVQPVGSPLSLECTVEGTSNPNLYWYRQAAGRGLQLLFYSVGIGQISSEVPQNLSASRPQDRQFILSSKKLLLSDSGFYLCAWSVGGFYGYTFGSGTRLTVV.

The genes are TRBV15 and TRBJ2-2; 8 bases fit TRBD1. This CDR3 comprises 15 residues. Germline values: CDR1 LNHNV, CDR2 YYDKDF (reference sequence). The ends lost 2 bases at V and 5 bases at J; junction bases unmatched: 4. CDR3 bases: TGTGCCACCAGCAGACAGGGGGCGCGGACCGGGGAGCTGTTTTTT. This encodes CATSRQGARTGELFF. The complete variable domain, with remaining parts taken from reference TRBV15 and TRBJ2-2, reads DAMVIQNPRYQVTQFGKPVTLSCSQTLNHNVMYWYQQKSSQAPKLLFHYYDKDFNNEADTPDNFQSRRPNTSFCFLDIRSPGLGDTAMYLCATSRQGARTGELFFGEGSRLTVL.

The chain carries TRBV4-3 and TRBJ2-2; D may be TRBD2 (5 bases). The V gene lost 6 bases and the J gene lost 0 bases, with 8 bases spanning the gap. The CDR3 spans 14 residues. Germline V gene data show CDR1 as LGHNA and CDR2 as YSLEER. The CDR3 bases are TGCGCCAGCAGTTTGGACTCGAACACCGGGGAGCTGTTTTTT. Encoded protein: CASSLDSNTGELFF.

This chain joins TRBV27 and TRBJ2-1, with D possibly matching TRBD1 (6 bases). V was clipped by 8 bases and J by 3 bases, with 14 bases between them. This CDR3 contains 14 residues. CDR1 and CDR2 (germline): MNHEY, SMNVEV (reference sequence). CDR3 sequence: CASSPSRGYNEQFF. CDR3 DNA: TGTGCCAGCTCCCCGAGCAGGGGCTACAATGAGCAGTTCTTC.

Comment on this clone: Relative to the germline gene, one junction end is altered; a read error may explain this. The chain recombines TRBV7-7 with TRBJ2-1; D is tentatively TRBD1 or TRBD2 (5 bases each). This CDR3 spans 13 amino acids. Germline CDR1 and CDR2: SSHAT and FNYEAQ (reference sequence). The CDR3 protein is CASSLARGDEQFF. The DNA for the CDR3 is TGTGCTAGCAGCTTAGCGAGGGGCGATGAGCAGTTCTTC.

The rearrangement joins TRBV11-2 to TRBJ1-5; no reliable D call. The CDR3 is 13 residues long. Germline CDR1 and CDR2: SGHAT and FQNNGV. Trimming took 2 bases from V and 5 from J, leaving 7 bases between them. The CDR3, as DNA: TGTGCCAGCAGCTTATTTTGGGATCAGCCCCAGCATTTT. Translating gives CASSLFWDQPQHF.

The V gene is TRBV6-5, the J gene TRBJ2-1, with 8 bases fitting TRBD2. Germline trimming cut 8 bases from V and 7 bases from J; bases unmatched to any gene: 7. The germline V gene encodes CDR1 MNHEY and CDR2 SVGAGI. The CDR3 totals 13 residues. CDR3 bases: TGTGCCAGCCATAGCGGGGAGGGTAATGAGCAGTTCTTC. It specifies CASHSGEGNEQFF.

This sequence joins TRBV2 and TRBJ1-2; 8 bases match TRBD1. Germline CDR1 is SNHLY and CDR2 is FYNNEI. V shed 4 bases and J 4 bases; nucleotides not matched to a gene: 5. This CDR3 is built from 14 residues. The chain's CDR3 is CASSVGTGGYGYTF. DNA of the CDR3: TGTGCCAGCAGTGTGGGTACAGGGGGCTATGGCTACACCTTC.

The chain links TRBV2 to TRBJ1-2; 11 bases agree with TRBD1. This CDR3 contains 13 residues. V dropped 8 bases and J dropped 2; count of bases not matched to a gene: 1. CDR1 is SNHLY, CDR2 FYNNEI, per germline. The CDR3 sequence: CASGDRGNYGYTF. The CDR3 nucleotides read TGTGCCAGCGGGGACAGGGGGAACTATGGCTACACCTTC.

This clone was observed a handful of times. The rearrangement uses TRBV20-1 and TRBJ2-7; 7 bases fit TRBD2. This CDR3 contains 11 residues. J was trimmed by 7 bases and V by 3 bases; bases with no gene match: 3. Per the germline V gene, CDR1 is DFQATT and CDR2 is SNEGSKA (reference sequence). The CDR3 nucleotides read TGCAGTGCTAGGGCGGGGGTTGAGCAGTACTTC. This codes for CSARAGVEQYF.

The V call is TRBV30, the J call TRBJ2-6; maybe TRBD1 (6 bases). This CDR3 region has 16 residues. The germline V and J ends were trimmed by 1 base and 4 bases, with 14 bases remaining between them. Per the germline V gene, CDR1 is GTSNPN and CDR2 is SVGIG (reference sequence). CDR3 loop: CAWSGAGEKGANVLTF. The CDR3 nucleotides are TGTGCCTGGAGTGGTGCAGGGGAGAAGGGGGCCAACGTCCTGACTTTC.